Below, 9 T cell receptor beta chains from the same sample are listed, as sequenced in a study of shared clonotypes between healthy human individuals (dated by TCRdb to 2018 to 2021). Receptors were amplified or captured by the immunoSEQ multiplex PCR assay. The table comes from immuneACCESS by way of TCRdb, which keeps in-frame sequences with V and J called. Part of the clones is missing from these tables; in studies checked, under half for an unresolved V gene and the rest for unknown reasons. For this sample the table gives millions of clones, of which less than 95% were detected only once. More than 0.95% of the sample lies in the top ten. CD8 naive samples were CD45RO-negative cells positively selected for CCR7, giving a CD45RA+CCR7+ population that excluded TemRA cells. The source material was naive CD8+ T cells sorted from blood. What the cell subset or site label conveys for this sample: CD45RA+CCR7+. The receptors stem from a man in his late teens or twenties in good health.

This clone was counted once. Other DNA variants within this sample encode the same CDR3. V gene TRBV9 combines with J gene TRBJ2-3; TRBD1 is a possible D gene (6 bases). Between the trimmed V and J ends, which lost 0 bases and 6 bases, there was a span of 11 bases. This CDR3 contains 14 residues. Germline V lookup: CDR1 SGDLS, CDR2 YYNGEE. CDR3 protein: CASSVVGGGDTQYF. For the CDR3, the DNA is TGTGCCAGCAGCGTAGTAGGGGGTGGGGATACGCAGTATTTT.

V usage is TRBV27 and J usage is TRBJ1-2; 8 bases match TRBD1. The germline V gene has CDR1 MNHEY and CDR2 SMNVEV (reference sequence). V trimming: 4 bases; J trimming: 7 bases; junction bases outside the gene matches: 14. CDR3 size: 16 residues. In DNA form, the CDR3 reads TGTGCCAGCAGTTCGCTTCTTGGACAGGGTTTTGCTGGCTACACCTTC. Translation gives CASSSLLGQGFAGYTF.

For the CDR3, the DNA is TGTGCCAGCAGCCCAGGGACAGGGGGGACCGGGGAGCTGTTTTTT. Residues: CASSPGTGGTGELFF. The chain is built from TRBV7-3 and TRBJ2-2; 11 nucleotides match TRBD1. The CDR3 loop spans 15 amino acids. V lost 5 bases, J lost 5 bases, and 4 bases stayed unmatched. CDR1 and CDR2 from the germline V gene are SGHTA and FQGTGA.

The CDR3, as DNA: TGTGCCAGTAGTACATGGACAGGCCTGAACACTGAAGCTTTCTTT. It is translated as CASSTWTGLNTEAFF. This chain uses TRBV19 with TRBJ1-1; 7 nucleotides line up with TRBD1. The CDR3 is 15 amino acids. J lost 0 bases, V lost 4 bases, and 5 bases had no gene match. Germline assignment: CDR1 LNHDA and CDR2 SQIVND (reference sequence).

The chain combines TRBV27 with TRBJ2-1; TRBD2 matches 12 bases. The CDR3 is made up of 17 amino acids. The trim removed 1 base at V and 7 bases at J, leaving 8 bases unmatched. Germline-derived CDR1 and CDR2 are MNHEY and SMNVEV (reference sequence). This CDR3 reads CASSLLASGGATNEQFF. The DNA of the CDR3 is TGTGCCAGCAGTTTATTGGCTAGCGGGGGGGCCACGAATGAGCAGTTCTTC.

The chain has TRBV27 and TRBJ2-3; 10 bases fit TRBD2. V trimming: 9 bases; J trimming: 2 bases; junction bases outside the gene matches: 5. The CDR3 length is 14 residues. Germline V gene data show CDR1 as MNHEY and CDR2 as SMNVEV (reference sequence). The DNA of the CDR3 is TGTGCCAGTAAGAGCGGGGGGGCCACAGATACGCAGTATTTT. The encoded protein is CASKSGGATDTQYF.

The chain recombines TRBV6-5 with TRBJ2-7; D gene ambiguous. The CDR3 extends over 14 amino acids. Per germline, CDR1 MNHEY and CDR2 SVGAGI. V was trimmed by 6 bases and J by 3 bases, leaving 15 bases between them. The DNA of the CDR3 is TGTGCCAGCAGCCCTAACCCCCTAGACTACGAGCAGTACTTC. This translates into CASSPNPLDYEQYF.

Only one count was recorded for this clone. This chain connects TRBV4-1 to TRBJ1-2; no clear D gene. The CDR3 loop spans 14 amino acids. Germline lookup yields CDR1 MGHRA and CDR2 YSYEKL. Trimming shortened V by 0 bases and J by 3 bases, and 8 bases separated the two germline ends. The CDR3 spells CASSQEFADYGYTF. CDR3 coding DNA: TGCGCCAGCAGCCAAGAATTCGCAGACTATGGCTACACCTTC.

The CDR3 reads CASRSGNYEQYF. DNA of the CDR3: TGTGCCAGCAGGAGCGGCAACTACGAGCAGTACTTC. The chain has TRBV28 and TRBJ2-7, with a possible D match to TRBD2 (5 bases). Trimming pared 6 bases from V and 3 bases from J, leaving 9 bases between. The germline V gene has CDR1 MDHEN and CDR2 SYDVKM. The CDR3 is 12 amino acids.